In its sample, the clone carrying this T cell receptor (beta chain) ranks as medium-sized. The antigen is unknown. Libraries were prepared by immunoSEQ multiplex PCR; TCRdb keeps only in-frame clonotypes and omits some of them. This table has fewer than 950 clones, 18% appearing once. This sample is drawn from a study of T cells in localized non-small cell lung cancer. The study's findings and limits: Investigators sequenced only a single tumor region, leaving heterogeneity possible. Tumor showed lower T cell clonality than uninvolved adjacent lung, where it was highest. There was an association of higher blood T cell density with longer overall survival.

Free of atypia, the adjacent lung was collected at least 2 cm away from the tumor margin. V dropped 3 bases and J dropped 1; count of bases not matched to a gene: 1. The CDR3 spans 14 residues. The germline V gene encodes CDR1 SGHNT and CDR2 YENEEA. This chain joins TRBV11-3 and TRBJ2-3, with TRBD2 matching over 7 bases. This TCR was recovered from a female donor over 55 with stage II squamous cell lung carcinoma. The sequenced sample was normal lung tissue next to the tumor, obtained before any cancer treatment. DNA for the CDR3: TGTGCCAGCAGCTTGGGGGGGGGCACAGATACGCAGTATTTT. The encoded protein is CASSLGGGTDTQYF.